This T cell receptor (beta chain) came from a study of T-cell reconstitution after alpha-beta-depleted transplantation in children. This CDR3 region has 17 residues. Germline trimming cut 4 bases from V and 6 bases from J; bases unmatched to any gene: 12. As it was prepared, the TCRbeta library received unique molecular identifiers. TCRdb re-called the PCR reads with MiXCR, one entry per CDR3 protein. This sample has about 350,000 distinct CDR3 sequences; about 14% occur once, and the top ten carry roughly 4.5%. The chain is built from TRBV12-3 or TRBV12-4 and TRBJ2-3, with 11 bases that match TRBD2. The sample here was PBMCs, taken from the stem cell graft. The clonotype originates from a human donor who donated a stem cell graft to a child with Fanconi anemia. CDR3 coding DNA: TGTGCCAGCAGTTCCCTTTTGACTAGCGGGGATTCGGATACGCAGTATTTT. The encoded protein is CASSSLLTSGDSDTQYF.